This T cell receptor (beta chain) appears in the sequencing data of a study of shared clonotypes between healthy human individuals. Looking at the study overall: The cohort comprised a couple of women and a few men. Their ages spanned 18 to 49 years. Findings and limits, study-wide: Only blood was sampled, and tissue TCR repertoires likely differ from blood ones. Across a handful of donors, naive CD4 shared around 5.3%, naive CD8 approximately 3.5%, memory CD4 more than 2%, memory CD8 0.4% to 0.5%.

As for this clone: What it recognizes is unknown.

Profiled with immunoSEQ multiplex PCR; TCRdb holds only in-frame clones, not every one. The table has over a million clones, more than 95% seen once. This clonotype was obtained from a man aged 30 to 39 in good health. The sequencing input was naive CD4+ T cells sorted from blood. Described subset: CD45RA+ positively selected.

CDR3 nucleotides: TGTGCCAGCAGCTTAAGAAGGACCCAGGCCTACAATGAGCAGTTCTTC. It yields the protein CASSLRRTQAYNEQFF. The chain joins TRBV7-9 to TRBJ2-1; D is unclear. CDR1 and CDR2 from the germline V gene are SEHNR and FQNEAQ (reference sequence). The CDR3 has 16 amino acids. Trimming took 2 bases from V and 2 from J, leaving 13 bases between them.